The entry that follows covers one TCR beta chain sequence. Its antigen is as yet unknown. The data were obtained in a study of cytomegalovirus exposure and HLA in healthy donors. The junction had 4 bases not matched to a gene; V was cut back by 4 bases and J by 9 bases. CDR3 length equals 13 residues. Germline V gives CDR1 SGHDT, CDR2 YYEEEE. Study observations and caveats: Among the sequence variants, a highly shared cluster was likely an artifact of sequencing.

The study ran its PCR with 60 Vbeta and 13 Jbeta primers. Assay used: immunoSEQ multiplex PCR; TCRdb lists only in-frame clones, some missing. The data contain 110,000 or so clones, 74% of them seen just once; the ten biggest clones take up about 2%. The receptor's source is a human donor in good health. The chain links TRBV5-6 to TRBJ2-2; TRBD2 aligns across 9 bases. The sample was PBMCs. The CDR3 loop reads CASSPGLARELFF. CDR3 DNA sequence: TGTGCCAGCAGCCCGGGACTAGCCAGGGAGCTGTTTTTT.